The 17 T cell receptor beta chains reported below all come from one sample, sequenced in a study of response to subunit inactivated influenza vaccine. TCRdb used MiXCR to reprocess the RT-PCR reads, holding one entry per CDR3 protein. The data show more than 400,000 distinct CDR3 sequences, roughly 11% seen once. The specimen comprised PBMCs from blood, sampled around seven weeks after vaccination. Receptors were obtained from a man in his fifties or sixties who received an inactivated influenza vaccine.

In this sample, this clonotype turned up a few times. The genes are TRBV30 and TRBJ2-7, with a weak D call TRBD2 (6 bases). The CDR3 contains 15 residues. The germline V and J ends were trimmed by 6 bases and 3 bases, with 21 bases remaining between them. CDR1 is GTSNPN, CDR2 SVGIG, per germline (reference sequence). CDR3 DNA: TGTGCCTGCCAAAGAACACTAGCCGGGAGCTACGAGCAGTACTTC. This codes for CACQRTLAGSYEQYF.

This clonotype was recorded at least ten times. The chain couples TRBV10-3 to TRBJ2-4; 10 positions agree with TRBD1. Germline V gene sequence: CDR1 ENHRY, CDR2 SYGVKD. This CDR3 region has 14 residues. V lost 4 bases and J lost 7; bases outside the gene matches: 4. The CDR3 spells CAISAGTGDNIQYF. The CDR3 DNA reads TGTGCCATCAGTGCCGGGACAGGGGACAACATTCAGTACTTC.

The CDR3 DNA reads TGCAGCGCCGAGACTAGCGAATACAATGAGCAGTTCTTC. Translating it yields CSAETSEYNEQFF. The chain uses TRBV29-1 and TRBJ2-1; 8 bases match TRBD2. CDR1 and CDR2 from the germline V gene are SQVTM and ANQGSEA. Trimming at V came to 7 bases and at J to 4 bases, leaving 6 bases not matched to a gene. The CDR3 is made up of 13 amino acids.

The chain joins TRBV5-6 to TRBJ2-7; no clear D gene. The CDR3 extends over 12 amino acids. Germline values: CDR1 SGHDT, CDR2 YYEEEE. Trimming removed 6 bases at V and 6 bases at J, with 13 bases between. CDR3 in DNA: TGTGCCAGCAACGTGGGTCCTGCCGAGCAGTACTTC. It specifies CASNVGPAEQYF.

This clonotype was seen only a few times. V and J are TRBV28 and TRBJ1-1; tentatively, D is TRBD1 (6 bases). This CDR3 is built from 16 residues. Trimming cost V 5 bases and J 0 bases, with 16 bases left between them. Germline-derived CDR1 and CDR2 are MDHEN and SYDVKM. CDR3 coding DNA: TGTGCCAGCAGTGGACAGCCAGGTCGGATGAACACTGAAGCTTTCTTT. This translates into CASSGQPGRMNTEAFF.

This chain connects TRBV25-1 to TRBJ2-1, with a weak D call TRBD2 (5 bases). Germline-derived CDR1 and CDR2 are MGHDK and SYGVNS. The CDR3 is made up of 14 amino acids. Trimming shortened V by 0 bases and J by 5 bases, and 8 bases separated the two germline ends. This CDR3 reads CASSEYSANNEQFF. Here the CDR3 DNA reads TGTGCCAGCAGTGAATATAGCGCAAACAATGAGCAGTTCTTC. The complete variable domain, with remaining parts taken from reference TRBV25-1 and TRBJ2-1, reads EADIYQTPRYLVIGTGKKITLECSQTMGHDKMYWYQQDPGMELHLIHYSYGVNSTEKGDLSSESTVSRIRTEHFPLTLESARPSHTSQYLCASSEYSANNEQFFGPGTRLTVL.

This clonotype has a handful of counts. This sequence joins TRBV4-2 and TRBJ2-2; possibly TRBD1 or TRBD2 for D (5 bases each). Per germline, CDR1 LGHNA and CDR2 YNFKEQ. V was shortened by 0 bases and J by 3 bases, with 11 bases between the two germline ends. This CDR3 is 16 amino acids long. DNA of the CDR3: TGTGCCAGCAGCCAAGATGGGACCCGGGACACCGGGGAGCTGTTTTTT. It encodes CASSQDGTRDTGELFF.

The sample holds a few counts of this clonotype. This sequence joins TRBV12-3 or TRBV12-4 and TRBJ2-1, with D perhaps matching TRBD1 or TRBD2 (5 bases each). Trimming stripped 1 base from V and 12 bases from J, with 19 bases between. The CDR3 is 15 residues long. The CDR3 region has the DNA TGTGCCAGCAGTTTAGAAGATCCGTTGGGGGACGGGCAGTTCTTC. Translated: CASSLEDPLGDGQFF.

This chain connects TRBV3-1 to TRBJ1-1; the D gene is possibly TRBD1 (5 bases). Trimming stripped 4 bases from V and 11 bases from J, with 14 bases between. Germline CDR1 reads LGHDT; CDR2 reads YNNKEL (reference sequence). This CDR3 is built from 12 residues. Here the CDR3 reads CASSLSTAGAFF. The DNA of the CDR3 is TGTGCCAGCAGCCTATCGACAGCGGGGGCTTTCTTT.

This chain connects TRBV7-8 to TRBJ2-5, with a possible D match to TRBD1 (5 bases). Trimming took 5 bases from V and 2 from J, leaving 18 bases between them. The germline V gene encodes CDR1 SGHVS and CDR2 FQNEAQ. The CDR3 has 16 residues. The CDR3 nucleotides read TGTGCCAGCAGCAGCCGGCGTTGGACATTTCAAGAGACCCAGTACTTC. It translates to CASSSRRWTFQETQYF. Full variable domain (remainder filled in from reference TRBV7-8 and TRBJ2-5): GAGVSQSPRYKVAKRGQDVALRCDPISGHVSLFWYQQALGQGPEFLTYFQNEAQLDKSGLPSDRFFAERPEGSVSTLKIQRTQQEDSAVYLCASSSRRWTFQETQYFGPGTRLLVL.

This clonotype was counted many times. The chain employs TRBV5-1 and TRBJ1-1; D is unclear. Between the trimmed V and J ends, which lost 4 bases and 0 bases, there was a span of 7 bases. CDR3 size: 13 residues. Germline V CDR1 and CDR2: SGHRS, YFSETQ. The CDR3 DNA is TGCGCCAGCAGCCTGAGACTGAACACTGAAGCTTTCTTT. Translation: CASSLRLNTEAFF.

This clonotype was counted a few times. The chain has TRBV12-3 or TRBV12-4 and TRBJ2-5, with a weak D call TRBD2 (7 bases). Between the trimmed V and J ends, which lost 0 bases and 6 bases, there was a span of 11 bases. This CDR3 comprises 14 residues. The CDR3 region is CASSLAGGPQTQYF. CDR3 coding DNA: TGTGCCAGCAGTTTAGCGGGGGGGCCGCAGACCCAGTACTTC.

This clonotype was observed many times. The chain employs TRBV6-5 and TRBJ1-4; 7 nucleotides agree with TRBD1. The germline gives CDR1 MNHEY, CDR2 SVGAGI. The CDR3 sequence is 14 residues long. Trimming at V came to 0 bases and at J to 7 bases, leaving 2 bases not matched to a gene. The DNA of the CDR3 is TGTGCCAGCAGTTACTCGAGGGACAGTGAAAAACTGTTTTTT. As protein: CASSYSRDSEKLFF.

The chain has TRBV12-3 or TRBV12-4 and TRBJ1-1; D ambiguous. V was trimmed by 8 bases and J by 8 bases, leaving 12 bases between them. This CDR3 has 11 residues. The CDR3 coding sequence is TGTGCCAGCTCGAAATTGGACGAAGCTTTCTTT. This encodes CASSKLDEAFF.

CDR3 region: CASAPGANVLTF. CDR3 sequence (DNA): TGCGCCAGCGCCCCTGGGGCCAACGTCCTGACTTTC. This chain joins TRBV5-1 and TRBJ2-6; D not certain. Looked up from germline, CDR1 is SGHRS and CDR2 is YFSETQ. V lost 7 bases, J lost 2 bases, and 4 bases lay in between. The CDR3 loop spans 12 amino acids.

The sample holds a few counts of this clonotype. The chain links TRBV11-2 to TRBJ2-7, with D perhaps TRBD1 or TRBD2 (5 bases each). V shed 3 bases and J shed 1 base, with 13 bases lying between them. CDR1 is SGHAT and CDR2 is FQNNGV in the germline V gene. This CDR3 has 15 amino acids. The CDR3 coding sequence is TGTGCCAGCAGCTTTGATTGGGACGGATCCTACGAGCAGTACTTC. This encodes CASSFDWDGSYEQYF.

As concerns this clonotype: Its ends do not fully match the called genes, so a read error is possible. This sequence joins TRBV5-1 and TRBJ2-7; weak D call: TRBD2 (6 bases). Germline V gene lookup returns CDR1 SGHRS and CDR2 YFSETQ. The length of the CDR3 is 15 residues. The CDR3 region is CASNLAGTQGREQYF. The CDR3, as DNA: TGCGCCAGCAACTTGGCGGGGACCCAAGGACGAGAGCAGTACTTC.